This is a list of T cell receptor beta chains from one sample in a study of T-cell memory formation after mild COVID-19. Each CDR3 protein gets one entry after TCRdb re-called the 5' RACE reads with MiXCR. The repertoire holds 150,000 or so distinct CDR3 sequences, with around a third as singletons. The sequencing input was PBMCs or a T cell subset sorted from them (not recorded which). The source is an adult woman who had mild COVID-19 (a few samples of this study predate the infection). Cell type and time point are not known. Both conserved end residues are part of each CDR3. Each record gives: CDR3 length, clone size, V gene, D gene, J gene, CDR3 DNA, CDR3 protein. The D gene is left open where the match is weak. Expanded clones are given a class, and other clones once, few, many or no size at all.

>16|few|TRBV20-1|NA|TRBJ2-1
TGCAGTGCTAGAGCTGCGGCGGGTGGTAACAACAATGAGCAGTTCTTC
CSARAAAGGNNNEQFF
>15|NA|TRBV3-1|TRBD2|TRBJ2-3
TGTGCCAGCAGCCAGGCTAGCGGGGGGACAGATACGCAGTATTTT
CASSQASGGTDTQYF
>16|NA|TRBV24-1|NA|TRBJ2-1
TGTGCCACCAGTGATTCGGTAGCGAATGGTCGAAATGAGCAGTTCTTC
CATSDSVANGRNEQFF
>15|few|TRBV21-1|NA|TRBJ2-7
TGTGCCAGCAGTAATCCGGGACAGGACGCCTACGAGCAGTACTTC
CASSNPGQDAYEQYF
>17|NA|TRBV5-1|NA|TRBJ2-1
TGCGCCAGCAGCTTGGGGGCACCAGGGGACTCCTACAATGAGCAGTTCTTC
CASSLGAPGDSYNEQFF
>15|NA|TRBV3-1|TRBD2|TRBJ2-1
TGTGCCAGCGAAGCTAGCGGGAGGGTATACAATGAGCAGTTCTTC
CASEASGRVYNEQFF
>16|few|TRBV18|NA|TRBJ1-1
TGTGCCAGCTCACCACCGAGGGGGAGCCCTAACACTGAAGCTTTCTTT
CASSPPRGSPNTEAFF
>13|NA|TRBV3-1|NA|TRBJ2-7
TGTGCCAGCAGCCGGACAAACCCCTACGAGCAGTACTTC
CASSRTNPYEQYF
>15|few|TRBV30|NA|TRBJ2-7
TGTGCCTGGAGTGCACCCGGGACACAACGGTACGAGCAGTACTTC
CAWSAPGTQRYEQYF
>15|few|TRBV6-6|NA|TRBJ1-5
TGTGCCAGCAGCAAGGACGGCCATAGCAATCAGCCCCAGCATTTT
CASSKDGHSNQPQHF
>16|few|TRBV12-3/TRBV12-4|NA|TRBJ1-2
TGTGCCAGCAGTTTAGAGGCAGGCTTAGCTAACTATGGCTACACCTTC
CASSLEAGLANYGYTF
>15|few|TRBV2|NA|TRBJ1-1
TGTGCCAGCAGTGCGGCGGGGGGATGGGGCACTGAAGCTTTCTTT
CASSAAGGWGTEAFF
>15|NA|TRBV29-1|NA|TRBJ2-5
TGCAGCGTTGAGGAAAAACATGCTCCTCAAGAGACCCAGTACTTC
CSVEEKHAPQETQYF
>13|NA|TRBV12-3/TRBV12-4|TRBD1|TRBJ1-2
TGTGCCAGCAGTTCGGACAGGCGGTATGGCTACACCTTC
CASSSDRRYGYTF
>14|many|TRBV5-1|NA|TRBJ1-1
TGCGCCAGCAGCTTGGCCGCGGGGGGCACTGAAGCTTTCTTT
CASSLAAGGTEAFF
>16|NA|TRBV15|NA|TRBJ1-5
TGTGCCACCAGCGGCCTAGGATACGTACAGAATCAGCCCCAGCATTTT
CATSGLGYVQNQPQHF
>16|NA|TRBV27|NA|TRBJ1-5
TGTGCCAGCAGTCCCTGGGGGGGAGGGACGCTGCAGCCCCAGCATTTT
CASSPWGGGTLQPQHF
>16|NA|TRBV20-1|NA|TRBJ1-2
TGCAGTGCTAGAGATGGAGGGGGGAAAGTCCCGTATGGCTACACCTTC
CSARDGGGKVPYGYTF
>14|NA|TRBV6-5|NA|TRBJ1-1
TGTGCCAGCAGTCCCAGCGTTTCGAACACTGAAGCTTTCTTT
CASSPSVSNTEAFF
>14|NA|TRBV10-3|TRBD1|TRBJ1-2
TGTGCCATCAACCCTACGACAGGGTCGTATGGCTACACCTTC
CAINPTTGSYGYTF
>14|NA|TRBV29-1|TRBD1|TRBJ1-1
TGCAGCGTTTATAACCCGACAGGGCACACTGAAGCTTTCTTT
CSVYNPTGHTEAFF
>16|NA|TRBV4-2|NA|TRBJ2-3
TGTGCCAGCAGCCGCCCGGGGCAGGGCTTGACAGATACGCAGTATTTT
CASSRPGQGLTDTQYF
>13|NA|TRBV29-1|NA|TRBJ2-4
TGCAGCGTTGAGTCACAGGCGAAAAACATTCAGTACTTC
CSVESQAKNIQYF
>16|NA|TRBV11-3|NA|TRBJ2-1
TGTGCCAGCACCCCTAGAACGGGAGTGGCCTACAATGAGCAGTTCTTC
CASTPRTGVAYNEQFF
>17|NA|TRBV11-2|TRBD1|TRBJ1-6
TGTGCCAGCAGCTTAGAAGGGGTGACAGGGGGTTATTCACCCCTCCACTTT
CASSLEGVTGGYSPLHF
>13|few|TRBV18|NA|TRBJ2-7
TGTGCCAGCTCAGGCCAGGGGTCCTACGAGCAGTACTTC
CASSGQGSYEQYF
>15|few|TRBV7-2|TRBD2|TRBJ2-5
TGTGCCAGCAGCCTTGGACTAGGAAGAGGAGAGACCCAGTACTTC
CASSLGLGRGETQYF
>13|few|TRBV18|TRBD1|TRBJ2-7
TGTGCCAGCTCGGCGACAGGGGAAGGGGAGCAGTACTTC
CASSATGEGEQYF
>16|many|TRBV4-3|NA|TRBJ1-1
TGCGCCAGCAGCCAAGGGTTGGTGGGAGGGAACACTGAAGCTTTCTTT
CASSQGLVGGNTEAFF
>18|few|TRBV5-1|NA|TRBJ2-2
TGCGCCAGCAGCTTGGTCCCTCCTGGGTCGGTCTTGAGCGGGGAGCTGTTTTTT
CASSLVPPGSVLSGELFF
>15|NA|TRBV5-1|NA|TRBJ2-1
TGCGCCAGCAGCGACGGACAGAGCCTTTACAATGAGCAGTTCTTC
CASSDGQSLYNEQFF
>15|few|TRBV29-1|NA|TRBJ2-1
TGCAGCGTTGAATTCTTCCGGGAGTTCTACAATGAGCAGTTCTTC
CSVEFFREFYNEQFF
>14|NA|TRBV7-3|TRBD1|TRBJ1-1
TGTGCCAGCAGCTTCAGGGGGCGGGGGACTGAAGCTTTCTTT
CASSFRGRGTEAFF
>16|NA|TRBV5-5|NA|TRBJ1-1
TGTGCCAGCAGCCCCGGGGGGCGTCATATGAACACTGAAGCTTTCTTT
CASSPGGRHMNTEAFF
>14|few|TRBV12-3/TRBV12-4|NA|TRBJ2-1
TGTGCCAGCAGTCTGCTAGGGGACTACAATGAGCAGTTCTTC
CASSLLGDYNEQFF
>12|NA|TRBV12-3/TRBV12-4|NA|TRBJ2-1
TGTGCCAGCAGTTTAGTTTTTTCTGAGCAGTTCTTC
CASSLVFSEQFF
>13|NA|TRBV7-6|TRBD2|TRBJ2-1
TGTGCCAGCAGCCATGGCCGGGGGGATGAGCAGTTCTTC
CASSHGRGDEQFF
>18|few|TRBV29-1|NA|TRBJ2-6
TGCAGCGTTGATTTGGCCACCCCGGCCGACTCTGGGGCCAACGTCCTGACTTTC
CSVDLATPADSGANVLTF
>14|few|TRBV5-5|NA|TRBJ2-1
TGTGCCAGCAGCTTGGATGGAGGCTACAATGAGCAGTTCTTC
CASSLDGGYNEQFF
>13|NA|TRBV3-1|NA|TRBJ1-1
TGTGCCAGCAGCCAGGGGATGAGGGCTGAAGCTTTCTTT
CASSQGMRAEAFF
>16|NA|TRBV6-5|TRBD2|TRBJ2-7
TGTGCCAGCAGCCGTGGTGGGAGCGGGAGCTCCTACGAGCAGTACTTC
CASSRGGSGSSYEQYF
>15|NA|TRBV19|NA|TRBJ2-5
TGTGCCAGTAGTATCGGGGATGCGTCGATGGAGACCCAGTACTTC
CASSIGDASMETQYF
>15|NA|TRBV5-6|NA|TRBJ2-2
TGTGCCAGCGCAAAGAGGGGGAGTTCAACCGGGGAGCTGTTTTTT
CASAKRGSSTGELFF
>13|NA|TRBV29-1|NA|TRBJ2-6
TGCAGCGTTGAGATCTCTGGGGCCAACGTCCTGACTTTC
CSVEISGANVLTF
>15|NA|TRBV18|NA|TRBJ1-4
TGTGCCAGCTCACGTAGACAGGCAACTAATGAAAAACTGTTTTTT
CASSRRQATNEKLFF
>13|NA|TRBV7-7|NA|TRBJ2-1
TGTGCTAGCAGCTTAGAGGGGTTCGATGAGCAGTTCTTC
CASSLEGFDEQFF
>14|NA|TRBV7-7|NA|TRBJ2-2
TGTGCTAGTAGAAGGACAGATCACACCGGGGAGCTGTTTTTT
CASRRTDHTGELFF
>21|NA|TRBV21-1|NA|TRBJ2-7
TGTGCCAGCAGCAAAGACTGGGGGGCCCGACTAGCGGGAGGGCCTATGTACGAGCAGTACTTC
CASSKDWGARLAGGPMYEQYF
>14|NA|TRBV29-1|TRBD2|TRBJ2-3
TGCAGCGTTGTTGCGGGGGACCCCGATGATACGCAGTATTTT
CSVVAGDPDDTQYF
>16|few|TRBV5-5|NA|TRBJ2-1
TGTGCCAGCAGCTTGGGAAGGGGACTCTATTACAATGAGCAGTTCTTC
CASSLGRGLYYNEQFF
>15|NA|TRBV7-8|NA|TRBJ1-2
TGTGCCAGCAGCCCAGGCCCCCGGAATTTTGGTGGCTACACCTTC
CASSPGPRNFGGYTF